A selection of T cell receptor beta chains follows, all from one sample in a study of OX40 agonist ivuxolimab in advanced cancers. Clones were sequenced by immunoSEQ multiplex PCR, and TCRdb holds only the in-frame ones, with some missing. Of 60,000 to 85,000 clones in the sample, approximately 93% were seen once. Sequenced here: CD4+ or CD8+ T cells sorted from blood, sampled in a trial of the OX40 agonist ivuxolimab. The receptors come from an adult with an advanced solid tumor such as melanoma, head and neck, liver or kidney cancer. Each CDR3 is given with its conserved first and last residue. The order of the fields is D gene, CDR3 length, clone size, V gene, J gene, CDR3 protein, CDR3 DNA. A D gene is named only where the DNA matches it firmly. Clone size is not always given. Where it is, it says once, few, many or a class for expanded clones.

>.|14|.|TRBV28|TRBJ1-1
CALRGGTMNTEAFF
TGTGCCCTCCGGGGGGGGACCATGAACACTGAAGCTTTCTTT
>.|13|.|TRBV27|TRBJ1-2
CASSWGENYGYTF
TGTGCCAGCAGTTGGGGGGAAAACTACGGCTACACCTTC
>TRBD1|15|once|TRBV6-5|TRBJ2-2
CASSWADRETGELFF
TGTGCCAGCAGTTGGGCCGACAGGGAGACCGGGGAGCTGTTTTTT
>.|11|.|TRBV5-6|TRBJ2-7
CASSLGPEQYF
TGTGCCAGCAGCCTCGGCCCCGAGCAGTACTTC
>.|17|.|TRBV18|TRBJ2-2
CASSDIPGRPGTGELFF
TGTGCCAGCTCGGATATCCCCGGGAGACCAGGCACCGGGGAGCTGTTTTTT
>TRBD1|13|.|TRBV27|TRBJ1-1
CASGGQAYTEAFF
TGTGCCAGCGGCGGACAGGCGTACACTGAAGCTTTCTTT
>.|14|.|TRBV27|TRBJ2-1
CASSLSMGGNEQFF
TGTGCCAGCAGTTTATCGATGGGGGGCAATGAGCAGTTCTTC
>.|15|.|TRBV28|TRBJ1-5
CASSLRQSGNQPQHF
TGTGCCAGCAGTTTACGACAGTCGGGTAATCAGCCCCAGCATTTT
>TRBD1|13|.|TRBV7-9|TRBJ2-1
CASSSTGEDEQFF
TGTGCCAGCAGCTCGACAGGGGAGGACGAGCAGTTCTTC
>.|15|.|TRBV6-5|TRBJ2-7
CASSYSVAGAYEQYF
TGTGCCAGCAGTTATAGTGTGGCAGGAGCCTACGAGCAGTACTTC
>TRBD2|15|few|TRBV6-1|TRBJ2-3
CATLHLAGTTDTQYF
TGTGCCACCCTACACCTAGCGGGGACCACAGATACGCAGTATTTT
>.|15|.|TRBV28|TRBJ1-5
CASIAVSWSNQPQHF
TGTGCCAGCATTGCGGTCAGCTGGAGCAATCAGCCCCAGCATTTT
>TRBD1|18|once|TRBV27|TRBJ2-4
CASSLNPTGGTVKNIQYF
TGTGCCAGCAGTTTAAACCCCACAGGGGGGACGGTCAAAAACATTCAGTACTTC
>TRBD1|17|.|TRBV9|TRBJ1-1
CASSVTPTGQVGTEAFF
TGTGCCAGCAGCGTAACCCCGACAGGGCAAGTGGGCACTGAAGCTTTCTTT
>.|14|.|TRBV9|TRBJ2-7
CASSVYGSKDEQYF
TGTGCCAGCAGCGTATATGGGTCCAAGGACGAGCAGTACTTC
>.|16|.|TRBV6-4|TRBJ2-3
CASSDSPGTSTDTQYF
TGTGCCAGCAGTGACTCGCCGGGGACTAGCACAGATACGCAGTATTTT
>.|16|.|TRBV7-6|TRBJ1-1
CASSLGRESMNTEAFF
TGTGCCAGCAGCTTAGGTAGGGAAAGCATGAACACTGAAGCTTTCTTT
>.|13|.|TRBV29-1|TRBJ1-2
CSVGGGSNYGYTF
TGCAGCGTGGGAGGGGGGTCGAACTATGGCTACACCTTC
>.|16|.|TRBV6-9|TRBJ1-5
CASSYSTGGGDQPQHF
TGTGCCAGCAGTTATTCGACGGGGGGTGGAGATCAGCCCCAGCATTTT
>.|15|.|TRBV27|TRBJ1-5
CASSPWEYSNQPQHF
TGTGCCAGCAGTCCCTGGGAATATAGCAATCAGCCCCAGCATTTT
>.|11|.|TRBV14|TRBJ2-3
CASSQGAQQYF
TGTGCCAGCAGCCAAGGGGCTCAGCAGTATTTT
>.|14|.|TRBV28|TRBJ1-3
CASGQTGPGNTIYF
TGTGCCAGCGGCCAGACAGGCCCTGGAAACACCATATATTTT
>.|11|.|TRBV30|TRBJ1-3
CAFRLGNTIYF
TGTGCCTTTAGATTGGGAAACACCATATATTTT
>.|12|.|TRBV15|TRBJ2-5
CATSSHKETQYF
TGTGCCACCAGCAGTCATAAAGAGACCCAGTACTTC
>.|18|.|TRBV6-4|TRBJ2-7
CASSDSRQGIRGGYEQYF
TGTGCCAGCAGTGACTCGAGGCAGGGGATAAGGGGGGGCTACGAGCAGTACTTC
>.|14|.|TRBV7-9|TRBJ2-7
CASSTTGGFGEQYF
TGTGCCAGCAGCACTACCGGGGGCTTCGGCGAGCAGTACTTC
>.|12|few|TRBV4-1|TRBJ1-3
CASSQAGNTIYF
TGCGCCAGCAGCCAGGCAGGAAACACCATATATTTT
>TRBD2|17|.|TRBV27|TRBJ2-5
CASSLSGYSGRQETQYF
TGTGCCAGCAGTTTATCGGGTTATAGCGGGAGGCAAGAGACCCAGTACTTC
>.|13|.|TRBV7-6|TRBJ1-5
CASSLGGPQPQHF
TGTGCCAGCAGCTTAGGTGGGCCTCAGCCCCAGCATTTT
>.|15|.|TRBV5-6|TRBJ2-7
CASSLGRAGVYEQYF
TGTGCCAGCAGCTTGGGACGGGCAGGTGTTTACGAGCAGTACTTC
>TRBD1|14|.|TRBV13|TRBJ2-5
CASSLVGQGETQYF
TGTGCCAGCAGCCTTGTGGGACAGGGAGAGACCCAGTACTTC
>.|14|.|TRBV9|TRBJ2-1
CASSVELAYNEQFF
TGTGCCAGCAGCGTAGAGCTAGCTTACAATGAGCAGTTCTTC
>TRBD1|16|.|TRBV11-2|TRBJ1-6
CASSLETGGARSPLHF
TGTGCCAGCAGCTTAGAAACAGGGGGCGCGCGGTCACCCCTCCACTTT
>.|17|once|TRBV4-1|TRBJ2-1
CASSQGPLVAAYNEQFF
TGCGCCAGCAGCCAAGGCCCCCTCGTAGCGGCGTACAATGAGCAGTTCTTC
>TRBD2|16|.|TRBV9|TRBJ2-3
CASSAGEAGSTDTQYF
TGTGCCAGCAGCGCCGGGGAAGCGGGGAGCACAGATACGCAGTATTTT
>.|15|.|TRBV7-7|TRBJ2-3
CASSPRGGAIDTQYF
TGTGCCAGCAGCCCTAGGGGGGGGGCCATAGATACGCAGTATTTT
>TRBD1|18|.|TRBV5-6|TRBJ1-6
CASSLGGQGSSYNSPLHF
TGTGCCAGCAGCTTGGGTGGACAGGGGAGCTCCTATAATTCACCCCTCCACTTT
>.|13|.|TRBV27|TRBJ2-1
CASSPLADNEQFF
TGTGCCAGCAGCCCACTAGCAGATAATGAGCAGTTCTTC
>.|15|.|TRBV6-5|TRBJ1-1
CASSYSPAMNTEAFF
TGTGCCAGCAGTTACTCGCCCGCCATGAACACTGAAGCTTTCTTT
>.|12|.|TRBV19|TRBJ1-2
CASDGQYYGYTF
TGTGCCAGTGACGGACAGTACTATGGCTACACCTTC
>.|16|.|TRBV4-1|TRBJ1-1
CASSQDPLGRGTEAFF
TGCGCCAGCAGCCAAGACCCTCTAGGCCGGGGGACTGAAGCTTTCTTT
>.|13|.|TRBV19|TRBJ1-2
CASSIQPNYGYTF
TGTGCCAGTAGTATACAGCCTAACTATGGCTACACCTTC
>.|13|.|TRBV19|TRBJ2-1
CASSIGLPNEQFF
TGTGCCAGTAGTATAGGACTCCCTAATGAGCAGTTCTTC
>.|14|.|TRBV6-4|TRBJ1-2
CASTRWDNNYGYTF
TGTGCCAGCACGAGGTGGGACAACAACTATGGCTACACCTTC
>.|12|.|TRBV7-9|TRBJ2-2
CASSLSAGELFF
TGTGCCAGCAGCTTGAGCGCCGGGGAGCTGTTTTTT
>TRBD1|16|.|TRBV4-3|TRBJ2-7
CASSQVTGTGAYEQYF
TGCGCCAGCAGCCAAGTTACCGGGACAGGGGCCTACGAGCAGTACTTC
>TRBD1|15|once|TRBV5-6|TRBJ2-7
CASSLGGQGAHEQYF
TGTGCCAGCAGCTTGGGGGGGCAGGGGGCCCACGAGCAGTACTTC
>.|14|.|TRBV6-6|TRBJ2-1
CASMEARANNEQFF
TGTGCCAGCATGGAGGCCCGGGCCAACAATGAGCAGTTCTTC
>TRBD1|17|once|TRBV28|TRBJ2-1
CASSLYRGRPSYNEQFF
TGTGCCAGCAGTTTGTACAGGGGGCGACCCTCCTACAATGAGCAGTTCTTC
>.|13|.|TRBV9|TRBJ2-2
CASTKVGTGELFF
TGTGCCAGCACCAAAGTCGGCACCGGGGAGCTGTTTTTT
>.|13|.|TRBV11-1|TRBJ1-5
CASSLDSNQPQHF
TGTGCCAGCAGCCTAGATAGCAATCAGCCCCAGCATTTT
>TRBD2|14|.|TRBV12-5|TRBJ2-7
CASGLSGSIYEQYF
TGTGCTAGTGGTTTAAGCGGGAGTATATACGAGCAGTACTTC
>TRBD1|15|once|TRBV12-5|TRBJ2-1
CASGSGQGAWNEQFF
TGTGCTAGTGGTTCCGGACAGGGGGCTTGGAATGAGCAGTTCTTC
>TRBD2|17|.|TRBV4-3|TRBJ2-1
CASSLPGLAGGPGEQFF
TGCGCCAGCAGCCTTCCGGGACTAGCGGGAGGGCCCGGTGAGCAGTTCTTC
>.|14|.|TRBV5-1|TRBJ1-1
CASSSRGQGTEAFF
TGCGCCAGCAGCTCCCGAGGGCAGGGGACTGAAGCTTTCTTT
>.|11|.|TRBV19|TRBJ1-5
CASGGNQPQHF
TGTGCCAGTGGGGGGAATCAGCCCCAGCATTTT
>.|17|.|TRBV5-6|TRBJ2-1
CASSLGRGTYSYNEQFF
TGTGCCAGCAGTCTTGGGAGGGGGACCTACTCCTACAATGAGCAGTTCTTC
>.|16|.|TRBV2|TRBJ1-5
CATDGRETYSNQPQHF
TGTGCCACGGACGGACGGGAAACTTATAGCAATCAGCCCCAGCATTTT
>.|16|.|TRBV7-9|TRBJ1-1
CASSPTGGRGRGRTFF
TGTGCCAGCAGCCCTACCGGGGGCAGGGGACGTGGGAGAACTTTCTTT